These 22 T cell receptor beta chains originate from one sample sequenced in a study of blood T cell repertoires in COVID-19. Method: immunoSEQ multiplex PCR; TCRdb's copy keeps in-frame clones and lacks some. The data show about 110,000 clones, around 90% seen once. Sequenced: peripheral blood. These receptors came from a human donor in a cohort sampled during active COVID-19.

Written as DNA, the CDR3 is TGTGCCAGCAGCCAAGTAGGATTGGGGAGGGGGACTGAAGCTTTCTTT. It codes for CASSQVGLGRGTEAFF. The chain has TRBV3-1 (or the pseudogene TRBV3-2) and TRBJ1-1; possible D gene TRBD1, 6 bases. V shed 1 base and J shed 5 bases, with 17 bases lying between them. Germline CDR1 LGHDT, CDR2 YNNKEL (reference sequence). The CDR3 is made up of 16 amino acids.

V gene TRBV7-9 combines with J gene TRBJ1-5; the D gene is possibly TRBD1 (5 bases). CDR1 SEHNR and CDR2 FQNEAQ come from the germline V gene (reference sequence). Trimming took off 5 bases at V and 0 bases at J, with 11 bases between the two ends. The CDR3 consists of 15 residues. CDR3 sequence: CASSPGHNSNQPQHF. The CDR3 bases are TGTGCCAGCAGCCCCGGACATAATAGCAATCAGCCCCAGCATTTT.

The chain combines TRBV4-1 with TRBJ2-1; D is uncertain. This CDR3 comprises 12 residues. Germline values: CDR1 MGHRA, CDR2 YSYEKL. Trimming took off 3 bases at V and 6 bases at J, with 6 bases between the two ends. The CDR3 DNA follows: TGCGCCAGCAGCCAGAGTAGCAATGAGCAGTTCTTC. Encoded protein: CASSQSSNEQFF.

The chain employs TRBV13 and TRBJ2-1, with D unresolved. The CDR3 extends over 13 amino acids. Germline V gene data show CDR1 as PRHDT and CDR2 as FYEKMQ (reference sequence). Trimming left V 1 base short and J 9 bases short, with 10 bases between. CDR3 nucleotides: TGTGCCAGCAGCTTAGAATTAGCTCGTGAGCAGTTCTTC. Translated, it gives CASSLELAREQFF.

The chain links TRBV28 to TRBJ2-7; D perhaps matches TRBD2 (6 bases). Trimming removed 3 bases from V and 7 bases from J, with 13 bases in between. The CDR3 loop spans 13 amino acids. The germline V gene encodes CDR1 MDHEN and CDR2 SYDVKM. The CDR3 sequence: CASSLGTEGEQYF. The CDR3 region has the DNA TGTGCCAGCAGTTTGGGGACTGAGGGAGAGCAGTACTTC.

The chain uses TRBV19 and TRBJ1-2; D is unclear. The ends were cut back, 4 bases at V and 6 bases at J, with 12 bases in the middle. Looked up from germline, CDR1 is LNHDA and CDR2 is SQIVND (reference sequence). This CDR3 is 13 amino acids long. The CDR3 region is CASSTEGGHGYTF. DNA of the CDR3: TGTGCCAGTAGTACGGAGGGCGGACATGGCTACACCTTC. Full variable domain (remainder filled in from reference TRBV19 and TRBJ1-2): DGGITQSPKYLFRKEGQNVTLSCEQNLNHDAMYWYRQDPGQGLRLIYYSQIVNDFQKGDIAEGYSVSREKKESFPLTVTSAQKNPTAFYLCASSTEGGHGYTFGSGTRLTVV.

The chain uses TRBV4-3 and TRBJ2-1; 14 bases map to TRBD2. The CDR3 length is 18 residues. Germline lookup yields CDR1 LGHNA and CDR2 YSLEER. Unmatched junction bases numbered 6, after V lost 1 base and J lost 4 bases. The CDR3 spells CASSQAMGLAGAYNEQFF. The CDR3 nucleotides read TGCGCCAGCAGCCAAGCCATGGGACTAGCGGGAGCTTACAATGAGCAGTTCTTC.

The sample holds many counts of this clone. The V gene is TRBV11-3, the J gene TRBJ1-1; TRBD1 matches at 7 bases. V lost 4 bases and J lost 8; bases outside the gene matches: 13. Germline V CDR1 and CDR2: SGHNT, YENEEA. This CDR3 spans 15 amino acids. The CDR3 nucleotides read TGTGCCAGCAGCTCCTCTCGTGAGGGGGCAGGAGAAGCTTTCTTT. Encoded protein: CASSSSREGAGEAFF.

V gene TRBV7-8 combines with J gene TRBJ1-2; D gene unclear. V lost 1 base and J 4 bases, leaving 10 bases between the germline ends. From germline, CDR1 is SGHVS and CDR2 FQNEAQ. CDR3 length equals 14 residues. The CDR3: CASSLEAAAYGYTF. DNA of the CDR3: TGTGCCAGCAGCTTAGAAGCAGCGGCCTATGGCTACACCTTC.

This chain links TRBV6-5 with TRBJ2-5; weak D call: TRBD1 (6 bases). V dropped 8 bases and J dropped 5 bases, with 15 bases sitting between them. Germline V gene sequence: CDR1 MNHEY, CDR2 SVGAGI. The CDR3 has 13 residues. The CDR3 DNA reads as TGTGCCAGCGCCTCCTGGGGGCGGGAGACCCAGTACTTC. Protein product: CASASWGRETQYF.

The V call is TRBV24-1, the J call TRBJ2-5, with 8 positions matching TRBD2. Unmatched junction bases numbered 14, after V lost 3 bases and J lost 3 bases. Germline assignment: CDR1 KGHDR and CDR2 SFDVKD. The CDR3 has 18 amino acids. The CDR3 bases are TGTGCCACCAGTGATCCTTTATATTCTAGCGGGCGGGAAGAGACCCAGTACTTC. It translates to CATSDPLYSSGREETQYF.

The gene calls are TRBV19 and TRBJ1-2; D gene ambiguous. The CDR3 consists of 16 residues. Trimming removed 4 bases from V and 3 bases from J, with 18 bases in between. Germline CDR1 reads LNHDA; CDR2 reads SQIVND (reference sequence). Here the CDR3 DNA reads TGTGCCAGTAGTACCCCTCGGGCCCCGAGGGACTATGGCTACACCTTC. Encoded protein: CASSTPRAPRDYGYTF.

The gene calls are TRBV4-2 and TRBJ1-4; weak D call: TRBD1 (6 bases). The CDR3 totals 12 residues. Germline CDR1 and CDR2: LGHNA and YNFKEQ. V was pared by 5 bases and J by 7 bases, with 8 bases between. In DNA, the CDR3 is TGTGCCAGCAGCAGAGGGGGTGAAAAACTGTTTTTT. Translation: CASSRGGEKLFF.

The chain is built from TRBV10-3 and TRBJ1-5; TRBD1 matches 8 bases. Looked up from germline, CDR1 is ENHRY and CDR2 is SYGVKD. Unmatched junction bases numbered 8, after V lost 0 bases and J lost 4 bases. The CDR3 is made up of 17 amino acids. The CDR3 protein is CAISESRQGSGNQPQHF. CDR3 coding DNA: TGTGCCATCAGTGAGTCAAGACAGGGGAGTGGGAATCAGCCCCAGCATTTT.

The chain is built from TRBV6-5 and TRBJ1-5; 10 nucleotides line up with TRBD1. Germline assignment: CDR1 MNHEY and CDR2 SVGAGI. The CDR3 has 15 residues. V gave up 0 bases and J gave up 7 bases; unmatched junction bases: 3. CDR3 protein: CASSYSGTGAQPQHF. The CDR3 nucleotides read TGTGCCAGCAGTTACTCTGGGACAGGGGCGCAGCCCCAGCATTTT.

This chain joins TRBV20-1 and TRBJ1-2; D unclear. Germline V lookup: CDR1 DFQATT, CDR2 SNEGSKA (reference sequence). CDR3 length: 16 residues. Trimming stripped 3 bases from V and 1 base from J, with 18 bases between. CDR3 DNA: TGCAGTGCTAGTATCCGTAGGGCCGGGGTTAACTATGGCTACACCTTC. Translation gives CSASIRRAGVNYGYTF.

CDR3 loop: CATSRIMGGLAGGSAETGDTQYF. CDR3 nucleotides: TGTGCCACCAGCAGAATAATGGGGGGACTAGCGGGTGGGTCGGCCGAAACAGGAGATACGCAGTATTTT. The rearrangement joins TRBV15 to TRBJ2-3, with 12 bases matching TRBD2. V was clipped by 2 bases and J by 5 bases; unmatched bases: 26. The CDR3 extends over 23 amino acids. Germline V CDR1 and CDR2: LNHNV, YYDKDF (reference sequence).

The CDR3, as DNA: TGTGCCAGCCACGGACAGATGAACACTGAAGCTTTCTTT. Its translation: CASHGQMNTEAFF. The chain couples TRBV27 to TRBJ1-1, with a possible D match to TRBD1 (6 bases). The CDR3 is 13 residues long. CDR1 is MNHEY, CDR2 SMNVEV, per germline (reference sequence). V lost 8 bases to trimming and J lost 0 bases, with 10 bases between them.

This chain joins TRBV4-1 and TRBJ2-7; no definite D call. Trimming left V 4 bases short and J 7 bases short, with 8 bases between. Germline V CDR1 and CDR2: MGHRA, YSYEKL. This CDR3 comprises 11 residues. The CDR3 sequence is CASSPFVEQYF. CDR3 coding DNA: TGCGCCAGCAGCCCTTTCGTAGAGCAGTACTTC.

This clone showed up just a few times. This chain joins TRBV5-1 and TRBJ2-5, with D unresolved. The germline V and J ends were trimmed by 3 bases and 5 bases, with 8 bases remaining between them. The V gene's germline CDR1 is SGHRS and CDR2 YFSETQ. The CDR3 runs 12 residues. The CDR3 loop reads CASSSSQETQYF. For the CDR3, the DNA is TGCGCCAGCAGCTCATCCCAGGAGACCCAGTACTTC. Full variable domain (remainder filled in from reference TRBV5-1 and TRBJ2-5): KAGVTQTPRYLIKTRGQQVTLSCSPISGHRSVSWYQQTPGQGLQFLFEYFSETQRNKGNFPGRFSGRQFSNSRSEMNVSTLELGDSALYLCASSSSQETQYFGPGTRLLVL.

The V and J genes are TRBV6-1 and TRBJ1-1, with a weak D call TRBD1 (6 bases). The CDR3 covers 13 residues. V gave up 3 bases and J gave up 9 bases, with 14 bases separating them. Germline CDR1 reads MNHNS; CDR2 reads SASEGT. The CDR3 coding sequence is TGTGCCAGCAGTGAGGTGGGGGGGCTAAAAGCTTTCTTT. Its protein is CASSEVGGLKAFF.

The table lists this clone with a count of one. The rearrangement uses TRBV7-9 and TRBJ2-7; 10 bases agree with TRBD1. Germline-derived CDR1 and CDR2 are SEHNR and FQNEAQ (reference sequence). CDR3 length equals 15 residues. Trimming cost V 5 bases and J 7 bases; bases outside gene matches: 11. The CDR3 protein is CASSPTRDRGEEQYF. The CDR3 DNA reads as TGTGCCAGCAGCCCGACCCGGGACAGGGGTGAAGAGCAGTACTTC.